This TCR beta chain was sequenced in a study of T cell changes during pregnancy in multiple sclerosis. Method: immunoSEQ multiplex PCR; TCRdb's copy keeps in-frame clones and lacks some. The table has roughly 65,000 clones, 90% to 95% seen once; the top ten hold roughly 1.4%. The ends were cut back, 0 bases at V and 3 bases at J, with 18 bases in the middle. This CDR3 is 17 amino acids long. The germline CDR1 and CDR2 sequences are SGHDT and YYEEEE. This receptor was identified in a female donor in good health, enrolled as a control in a pregnancy study. Sequenced material: peripheral blood, taken in the third trimester of pregnancy. This chain joins TRBV5-6 and TRBJ2-5; tentative D call: TRBD1 (6 bases). The CDR3 coding sequence is TGTGCCAGCAGCTTGGAATCGCAGGGGCTTTGGGAAGAGACCCAGTACTTC. Translation: CASSLESQGLWEETQYF.